A selection of T cell receptor beta chains follows, all from one sample in a study of blood T cell repertoires in COVID-19. Assay: immunoSEQ multiplex PCR; the TCRdb copy retains only in-frame clones and omits some. The repertoire holds 63,000 or so clones, with more than 75% as singletons. The source material was peripheral blood. These receptors were obtained from a human donor in a cohort sampled during active COVID-19. Each CDR3 is given with its conserved first and last residue. D genes are given only for firm matches. Clone size is stated in some rows and not others, as once, few, many or a class when expanded.

J: TRBJ1-2; size: NA; D: NA; V: TRBV19; CDR3: CASSIDTGLYGYTF; DNA: TGTGCCAGTAGTATAGATACAGGGCTCTATGGCTACACCTTC
J: TRBJ1-1; size: NA; D: NA; V: TRBV29-1; CDR3: CSVVGGSSTEAFF; DNA: TGCAGCGTTGTGGGGGGATCCAGCACTGAAGCTTTCTTT
J: TRBJ2-3; size: NA; D: TRBD1; V: TRBV24-1; CDR3: CATSDPSGQTSTDTQYF; DNA: TGTGCCACCAGTGATCCATCGGGACAGACTAGCACAGATACGCAGTATTTT
J: TRBJ1-5; size: few; D: NA; V: TRBV4-1; CDR3: CASSQDQGGFYQPQHF; DNA: TGCGCCAGCAGCCAAGATCAAGGGGGATTTTATCAGCCCCAGCATTTT
J: TRBJ1-4; size: NA; D: NA; V: TRBV30; CDR3: CAWSAKGTNEKLFF; DNA: TGTGCCTGGAGTGCTAAGGGGACTAATGAAAAACTGTTTTTT
J: TRBJ1-1; size: NA; D: NA; V: TRBV28; CDR3: CASSSLVRQFNGTEAFF; DNA: TGTGCCAGCAGTTCCCTTGTCCGACAGTTTAACGGCACTGAAGCTTTCTTT
J: TRBJ2-2; size: few; D: TRBD1; V: TRBV18; CDR3: CASSPRGQGNTGELFF; DNA: TGTGCCAGCTCTCCCAGAGGACAGGGGAACACCGGGGAGCTGTTTTTT
J: TRBJ2-1; size: NA; D: NA; V: TRBV12-3/TRBV12-4; CDR3: CASRSDNTKGKFF; DNA: TGTGCCAGCAGATCGGACAACACTAAAGGGAAGTTCTTC
J: TRBJ1-3; size: once; D: NA; V: TRBV6-6; CDR3: CASSSRGLSGNTIYF; DNA: TGTGCCAGCAGTTCTAGGGGCCTCTCTGGAAACACCATATATTTT
J: TRBJ1-5; size: few; D: TRBD1; V: TRBV10-2; CDR3: CASRAGQGTWPQHF; DNA: TGCGCCAGCAGGGCGGGACAGGGGACTTGGCCCCAGCATTTT
J: TRBJ1-4; size: NA; D: TRBD1; V: TRBV5-1; CDR3: CASSNRGGREKLFF; DNA: TGCGCCAGCAGCAACAGGGGTGGGCGTGAAAAACTGTTTTTT
J: TRBJ1-3; size: few; D: NA; V: TRBV25-1; CDR3: CASSAGAGNTIYF; DNA: TGTGCCAGCAGTGCAGGTGCTGGAAACACCATATATTTT
J: TRBJ1-6; size: few; D: NA; V: TRBV2; CDR3: CASSDSSTGSPLHF; DNA: TGTGCCAGCAGTGACAGCAGTACGGGGTCACCCCTCCACTTT
J: TRBJ2-1; size: NA; D: NA; V: TRBV5-1; CDR3: CASSFTDSSYNEQFF; DNA: TGCGCCAGCAGCTTTACCGACTCATCCTACAATGAGCAGTTCTTC
J: TRBJ2-1; size: NA; D: TRBD1; V: TRBV19; CDR3: CASSTGQGEQFF; DNA: TGTGCCAGTAGTACCGGACAGGGGGAGCAGTTCTTC
J: TRBJ2-5; size: NA; D: NA; V: TRBV2; CDR3: CASGSSEETQYF; DNA: TGTGCCAGCGGGTCGAGCGAAGAGACCCAGTACTTC
J: TRBJ1-6; size: NA; D: NA; V: TRBV5-6; CDR3: CASSLGQTNSPLHF; DNA: TGTGCCAGCAGCTTGGGACAGACAAATTCACCCCTCCACTTT
J: TRBJ2-7; size: NA; D: NA; V: TRBV19; CDR3: CASSWAPDYEQYF; DNA: TGTGCCAGTTCCTGGGCCCCTGACTACGAGCAGTACTTC
J: TRBJ2-1; size: NA; D: TRBD2; V: TRBV7-9; CDR3: CASDSRLRAGGDEQFF; DNA: TGTGCCAGCGATTCCCGACTAAGAGCGGGAGGGGATGAGCAGTTCTTC
J: TRBJ2-2; size: NA; D: TRBD2; V: TRBV19; CDR3: CASQLAGGTGELFF; DNA: TGTGCCAGTCAACTAGCGGGAGGAACCGGGGAGCTGTTTTTT
J: TRBJ2-1; size: NA; D: TRBD1; V: TRBV2; CDR3: CASVGQGDEQFF; DNA: TGTGCCAGCGTTGGACAGGGAGATGAGCAGTTCTTC
J: TRBJ2-2; size: NA; D: NA; V: TRBV4-1; CDR3: CASSQFQANTGELFF; DNA: TGCGCCAGCAGCCAGTTCCAGGCGAACACCGGGGAGCTGTTTTTT
J: TRBJ2-7; size: NA; D: NA; V: TRBV29-1; CDR3: CSVEDKEGTYEQYF; DNA: TGCAGCGTTGAAGATAAAGAGGGAACCTACGAGCAGTACTTC
J: TRBJ2-3; size: NA; D: NA; V: TRBV10-1; CDR3: CASSDGRGASDTQYF; DNA: TGCGCCAGCAGTGATGGACGGGGTGCCTCAGATACGCAGTATTTT
J: TRBJ2-3; size: NA; D: TRBD1; V: TRBV4-1; CDR3: CASSQTTRDSSSTDTQYF; DNA: TGCGCCAGCAGCCAGACGACCCGGGACAGTTCTAGCACAGATACGCAGTATTTT
J: TRBJ2-1; size: once; D: TRBD2; V: TRBV5-1; CDR3: CASSGVSGIRGGNEQFF; DNA: TGCGCCAGCAGCGGAGTTAGCGGGATAAGAGGGGGGAATGAGCAGTTCTTC
J: TRBJ1-2; size: NA; D: TRBD1; V: TRBV10-3; CDR3: CAINPGQSDYGYTF; DNA: TGTGCCATCAATCCGGGACAGAGTGACTATGGCTACACCTTC
J: TRBJ2-7; size: NA; D: TRBD1; V: TRBV19; CDR3: CASSPTTGVEQYF; DNA: TGTGCCAGTAGCCCGACGACAGGGGTCGAGCAGTACTTC
J: TRBJ2-3; size: NA; D: NA; V: TRBV19; CDR3: CASSLVPGTQYF; DNA: TGTGCCAGTAGTCTTGTGCCGGGTACGCAGTATTTT
J: TRBJ2-2; size: NA; D: NA; V: TRBV11-3; CDR3: CASSRQVTGELFF; DNA: TGTGCCAGCAGCCGACAGGTCACCGGGGAGCTGTTTTTT
J: TRBJ2-7; size: few; D: NA; V: TRBV11-2; CDR3: CASSLAPSSAYEQYF; DNA: TGTGCCAGCAGCTTAGCCCCCTCGTCGGCCTACGAGCAGTACTTC
J: TRBJ1-2; size: NA; D: TRBD1; V: TRBV5-6; CDR3: CASSLDRAFYGYTF; DNA: TGTGCCAGCAGCCTGGACAGGGCGTTCTATGGCTACACCTTC
J: TRBJ1-5; size: NA; D: NA; V: TRBV5-8; CDR3: CASTETGPGGPQHF; DNA: TGTGCCAGCACCGAAACAGGCCCGGGGGGCCCCCAGCATTTT
J: TRBJ2-2; size: NA; D: TRBD2; V: TRBV27; CDR3: CASGGLAGSHTGELFF; DNA: TGTGCCAGCGGTGGACTAGCGGGAAGTCACACCGGGGAGCTGTTTTTT
J: TRBJ2-2; size: NA; D: TRBD1; V: TRBV27; CDR3: CASRGQGRTGELFF; DNA: TGTGCCAGCAGGGGACAGGGCCGCACCGGGGAGCTGTTTTTT
J: TRBJ1-4; size: NA; D: NA; V: TRBV28; CDR3: CASSSTVNEKLFF; DNA: TGTGCCAGCAGTTCGACAGTTAATGAAAAACTGTTTTTT
J: TRBJ2-3; size: once; D: NA; V: TRBV11-3; CDR3: CASSPSTDTQYF; DNA: TGTGCCAGCAGCCCTAGCACAGATACGCAGTATTTT
J: TRBJ2-1; size: NA; D: TRBD2; V: TRBV5-1; CDR3: CASSQPVAGGRGSNEQFF; DNA: TGCGCCAGCAGCCAACCGGTCGCGGGCGGGAGGGGGTCTAATGAGCAGTTCTTC
J: TRBJ2-3; size: NA; D: NA; V: TRBV7-3; CDR3: CASSWGATDTQYF; DNA: TGTGCCAGCAGCTGGGGAGCAACAGATACGCAGTATTTT
J: TRBJ1-1; size: NA; D: NA; V: TRBV5-1; CDR3: CASRLGAGSLGTEAFF; DNA: TGCGCCAGCAGACTGGGGGCAGGGTCCCTGGGGACTGAAGCTTTCTTT
J: TRBJ2-5; size: NA; D: NA; V: TRBV29-1; CDR3: CSVTPPKGLTIKETQYF; DNA: TGCAGCGTTACCCCCCCCAAAGGACTAACAATCAAAGAGACCCAGTACTTC
J: TRBJ2-7; size: NA; D: TRBD1; V: TRBV2; CDR3: CASSGQGAAYEQYF; DNA: TGTGCCAGCAGTGGACAGGGGGCAGCCTACGAGCAGTACTTC
J: TRBJ2-1; size: NA; D: TRBD2; V: TRBV28; CDR3: CASSLFGGSIYNEQFF; DNA: TGTGCCAGCAGTTTATTTGGCGGGAGTATCTACAATGAGCAGTTCTTC
J: TRBJ2-3; size: NA; D: TRBD2; V: TRBV13; CDR3: CASSSRLAGTDTQYF; DNA: TGTGCCAGCAGCTCCCGACTAGCGGGTACAGATACGCAGTATTTT
J: TRBJ1-1; size: NA; D: NA; V: TRBV7-9; CDR3: CASSPLRGNRTEAFF; DNA: TGTGCCAGCAGCCCGCTTCGGGGGAATCGGACTGAAGCTTTCTTT
J: TRBJ2-1; size: NA; D: NA; V: TRBV7-9; CDR3: CASSTGEASNEQFF; DNA: TGTGCCAGCAGCACTGGGGAGGCTAGCAATGAGCAGTTCTTC
J: TRBJ2-1; size: NA; D: NA; V: TRBV11-2; CDR3: CASSFGTHDEQFF; DNA: TGTGCCAGCAGCTTCGGGACTCACGATGAGCAGTTCTTC
J: TRBJ2-1; size: NA; D: NA; V: TRBV14; CDR3: CASSPRGAQYNEQFF; DNA: TGTGCCAGCAGCCCCCGAGGAGCGCAATACAATGAGCAGTTCTTC
J: TRBJ2-2; size: NA; D: TRBD2; V: TRBV7-2; CDR3: CASSFPGGRGGGELFF; DNA: TGTGCCAGCAGCTTCCCGGGAGGGCGTGGTGGCGGGGAGCTGTTTTTT
J: TRBJ1-5; size: NA; D: NA; V: TRBV5-1; CDR3: CASSLVPGGNQPQHF; DNA: TGCGCCAGCAGCTTGGTCCCGGGGGGGAATCAGCCCCAGCATTTT
J: TRBJ1-1; size: once; D: TRBD1; V: TRBV12-5; CDR3: CASGSWGPTGTEAFF; DNA: TGTGCTAGTGGTTCTTGGGGACCGACAGGGACTGAAGCTTTCTTT
J: TRBJ2-1; size: NA; D: TRBD1; V: TRBV6-5; CDR3: CASRPRDRGYNEQFF; DNA: TGTGCCAGCCGACCCCGGGACAGGGGATACAATGAGCAGTTCTTC
J: TRBJ1-4; size: once; D: TRBD1; V: TRBV28; CDR3: CASRNQGAATNEKLFF; DNA: TGTGCCAGCAGGAACCAGGGGGCTGCAACTAATGAAAAACTGTTTTTT
J: TRBJ2-2; size: NA; D: TRBD2; V: TRBV2; CDR3: CASMRGTSGSGELFF; DNA: TGTGCCAGCATGCGAGGGACTAGCGGGAGTGGGGAGCTGTTTTTT
J: TRBJ2-5; size: NA; D: TRBD1; V: TRBV9; CDR3: CASTYGQGQETQYF; DNA: TGTGCCAGCACCTACGGACAGGGACAAGAGACCCAGTACTTC
J: TRBJ1-6; size: few; D: TRBD1; V: TRBV9; CDR3: CASSDRDRYSPLHF; DNA: TGTGCCAGCAGCGACCGGGACAGGTATTCACCCCTCCACTTT
J: TRBJ1-1; size: NA; D: TRBD1; V: TRBV19; CDR3: CASISDRAGTEAFF; DNA: TGTGCCAGTATATCGGACAGGGCCGGCACTGAAGCTTTCTTT
J: TRBJ2-1; size: NA; D: NA; V: TRBV28; CDR3: CASSRTGNEQFF; DNA: TGTGCCAGCAGTCGGACGGGGAATGAGCAGTTCTTC
J: TRBJ1-2; size: NA; D: NA; V: TRBV7-9; CDR3: CASSFLGPGAANYGYTF; DNA: TGTGCCAGCAGCTTCTTGGGGCCAGGGGCCGCTAACTATGGCTACACCTTC